One T cell receptor beta chain is described in this entry. What this receptor recognizes is not known. No much larger clone is present one base from it, and per-base qualities are unavailable. Libraries were made using the immunoSEQ multiplex PCR assay. What TCRdb holds here is the immuneACCESS table cut down to in-frame rearrangements. Part of the clones is not present; checked against another copy, under half of the missing clones reflect an unresolved V gene, and the others are unexplained. Within this sample are 56,000 or so clones, with around 80% of them counted one time only. Around 3.2% of the sample comes from the top ten. Mismatch repair deficiency in every enrolled patient was established by polymerase chain reaction or immunohistochemistry. TCR sequencing was performed for a few patients who responded to pembrolizumab therapy. The phase II trial prospectively tested pembrolizumab PD-1 blockade in advanced mismatch repair-deficient cancers regardless of tissue of origin. Peripheral blood T cell samples were collected serially, before PD-1 blockade began and at several time points afterward. Blood sampling times were expressed in weeks after the first pembrolizumab dose.

The germline V gene yields SGHAT for CDR1 and FQNNGV for CDR2. The germline V end is reduced by 4 bases and the J end by 2 bases; junction bases left unmatched: 9. The cysteine opens and the phenylalanine closes a CDR3 of 16 amino acids. The kept DNA is CDR3 alone, 48 bases in frame from the first base. The sample originates from a study of PD-1 blockade in mismatch repair-deficient tumors (TCRdb year 2017). Notes on the research overall: Between September 2013 and late 2016, the trial enrolled 86 consecutive patients with approximately 13 types of mismatch repair-deficient cancer, all of whom had received prior treatment and were progressing. Tumor-associated T cell clones in the peripheral blood of patients responding to PD-1 blockade were tracked using deep sequencing of TCR CDR3 regions. The investigation overall reported the following: After pembrolizumab, tumor-resident clones, which were often undetectable in blood before treatment, expanded rapidly and then contracted, generally ahead of radiologic responses.

Specimen: peripheral blood, collected 4 weeks after starting pembrolizumab. The TCR comes from an adult with mismatch repair-deficient cancer. Rearrangement joined TRBV11-2 to TRBJ2-3; the central 7 bases match TRBD2. The sequence in DNA is TGTGCCAGCAGCTCAATCCTTAGCGGGTTCACAGATACGCAGTATTTT. The translation is CASSSILSGFTDTQYF.